One T cell receptor (beta chain) is described in this entry. V lost 2 bases, J lost 2 bases, and 7 bases lay in between. This CDR3 region has 13 residues. Germline V gene data show CDR1 as SGHRS and CDR2 as YFSETQ. This sample was included in a study of blood T cell repertoires in COVID-19. The overall study: The samples span acute and convalescent COVID-19 from the United States, Italy and Spain. Sample material is recorded as cDNA or gDNA derived from T cells, B-cell-depleted T cells, or PBMCs.

Authors' analysis steps: Reference gene primer amplification gave nucleated cell count estimates. Clones were sequenced by immunoSEQ multiplex PCR, and TCRdb holds only the in-frame ones, with some missing. From that table come the V and J calls and clone size; the DNA was used to work out D and trimming. Among some 110,000 clones listed, roughly four fifths were seen once. The chain links TRBV5-1 to TRBJ1-1; D remains ambiguous. This TCR derives from a woman aged 70 to 79 with acute or convalescent COVID-19. Sequenced input: peripheral blood. CDR3 bases: TGCGCCAGCAGCTTCACAGTTAACACTGAAGCTTTCTTT. Encoded protein: CASSFTVNTEAFF.